This is a list of T cell receptor beta chains from one sample in a study of blood T cells in healthy people across ages. From the 5' RACE reads, TCRdb called clonotypes with MiXCR, one entry per CDR3 protein. This table holds roughly 1.4 million distinct CDR3 sequences, approximately 59% found once. The sequenced sample was blood. The origin of the receptors is a man younger than 35 in good health. Both conserved end residues are part of each CDR3. Fields, in order: V gene, clone size, D gene, J gene, CDR3 protein, CDR3 DNA. The D gene is left open where the match is weak. Clone sizes are given selectively: once, few, many, or a class where the clone is expanded.

>TRBV6-2/TRBV6-3|.|.|TRBJ2-1
CASSSLILAHEQFF
TGTGCCAGCAGTTCCCTAATACTAGCCCATGAGCAGTTCTTC
>TRBV5-1|.|TRBD2|TRBJ2-5
CASSFSRLAGLQETQYF
TGCGCCAGCAGCTTCTCCCGACTAGCGGGGCTACAAGAGACCCAGTACTTC
>TRBV6-6|.|TRBD1|TRBJ1-1
CASSYGTGGLGTEAFF
TGTGCCAGCAGTTACGGGACAGGGGGCTTGGGCACTGAAGCTTTCTTT
>TRBV27|.|TRBD1|TRBJ1-2
CASRSPTGADATHYGYTF
TGTGCCAGCAGATCACCGACAGGGGCCGACGCTACTCACTATGGCTACACCTTC
>TRBV30|.|TRBD2|TRBJ2-1
CASKTREGYNEQFF
TGTGCCTCGAAAACTAGGGAGGGGTACAATGAGCAGTTCTTC
>TRBV7-6|.|.|TRBJ1-1
CASSFSGADTEAFF
TGTGCCAGCAGCTTTTCGGGGGCGGACACTGAAGCTTTCTTT
>TRBV4-2|.|.|TRBJ1-4
CASSHTQLNEKLFF
TGTGCCAGCAGCCACACACAGCTAAATGAAAAACTGTTTTTT
>TRBV6-6|.|TRBD1|TRBJ2-3
CASKRTGTQGTDTQYF
TGTGCCAGCAAGAGGACAGGGACCCAAGGCACAGATACGCAGTATTTT
>TRBV12-3/TRBV12-4|.|TRBD2|TRBJ2-1
CASDRLAQHNEQFF
TGTGCCAGCGATCGACTAGCGCAACACAATGAGCAGTTCTTC
>TRBV4-1|.|.|TRBJ2-3
CASSQVRSTDTQYF
TGCGCCAGCAGCCAAGTTAGGAGCACAGATACGCAGTATTTT
>TRBV6-1|.|.|TRBJ2-4
CASRGDRQLKNIQYF
TGTGCCAGCAGGGGGGACCGACAACTGAAAAACATTCAGTACTTC
>TRBV6-2/TRBV6-3|.|TRBD1|TRBJ2-4
CASSYGTGGVEGKNIQYF
TGTGCCAGCAGTTACGGGACAGGGGGCGTCGAGGGCAAAAACATTCAGTACTTC
>TRBV12-3/TRBV12-4|.|TRBD2|TRBJ2-5
CASSLERGIQETQYF
TGTGCCAGCAGTTTAGAGCGGGGAATCCAAGAGACCCAGTACTTC
>TRBV28|.|.|TRBJ2-3
CASSPLGRAEDTQYF
TGTGCCAGCAGTCCCCTGGGAAGGGCAGAGGATACGCAGTATTTT
>TRBV20-1|.|TRBD2|TRBJ2-3
CSAASGTSGSSTDTQYF
TGCAGTGCCGCCTCCGGGACTAGCGGGTCTAGCACAGATACGCAGTATTTT
>TRBV25-1|.|.|TRBJ1-1
CASTAHRLGNTEAFF
TGTGCCAGCACTGCTCACAGGCTAGGGAACACTGAAGCTTTCTTT
>TRBV7-9|few|.|TRBJ2-6
CASSPLLLRSGANVLTF
TGTGCCAGCAGCCCTCTTCTTCTCCGTTCTGGGGCCAACGTCCTGACTTTC
>TRBV24-1|.|.|TRBJ2-7
CATSDAGEQYF
TGTGCCACCAGTGACGCGGGCGAGCAGTACTTC
>TRBV10-3|.|.|TRBJ1-4
CAISRTWNEKLFF
TGTGCCATCAGTCGGACGTGGAATGAAAAACTGTTTTTT
>TRBV7-9|few|.|TRBJ2-5
CASSFVLEEQYF
TGTGCCAGCAGCTTTGTCCTAGAGGAGCAGTACTTC
>TRBV29-1|.|.|TRBJ2-1
CSVATGSSEQFF
TGCAGCGTTGCCACAGGGTCCAGTGAGCAGTTCTTC
>TRBV2|few|.|TRBJ1-5
CASSAYSNQPQHF
TGTGCCAGCAGTGCGTATAGCAATCAGCCCCAGCATTTT
>TRBV29-1|.|TRBD1|TRBJ1-4
CSVSDPGTGSEKLFF
TGCAGCGTATCCGACCCCGGGACAGGGTCTGAAAAACTGTTTTTT
>TRBV2|.|.|TRBJ1-2
CASSDSQGREGYTF
TGTGCCAGCAGTGACTCTCAGGGAAGAGAAGGCTACACCTTC
>TRBV12-5|.|.|TRBJ1-3
CASGLVPVPGNTIYF
TGTGCTAGTGGTTTGGTACCGGTCCCTGGAAACACCATATATTTT
>TRBV7-9|.|.|TRBJ1-1
CASNTYVGTEAFF
TGTGCCAGCAACACCTACGTGGGGACTGAAGCTTTCTTT
>TRBV18|once|.|TRBJ1-5
CASSPQMGQGNQPQHF
TGTGCCAGCTCACCCCAGATGGGGCAAGGCAATCAGCCCCAGCATTTT
>TRBV12-3/TRBV12-4|.|.|TRBJ2-5
CASSLDGEYQETQYF
TGTGCCAGCAGTTTAGATGGGGAATACCAAGAGACCCAGTACTTC
>TRBV5-1|.|.|TRBJ2-1
CASSGDTRDEQFF
TGCGCCAGCAGCGGGGACACTAGGGATGAGCAGTTCTTC
>TRBV4-2|.|.|TRBJ1-5
CASSQDQGPNQPQHF
TGTGCCAGCAGCCAAGATCAGGGCCCGAATCAGCCCCAGCATTTT
>TRBV7-9|.|.|TRBJ2-7
CASSPLDRSSYEQYF
TGTGCCAGCAGCCCCTTGGACCGCAGCTCCTACGAGCAGTACTTC
>TRBV4-1|few|.|TRBJ2-5
CASSLILARGGRGETQYF
TGCGCCAGCAGCCTCATTTTAGCAAGGGGGGGGCGCGGGGAGACCCAGTACTTC
>TRBV27|few|.|TRBJ2-1
CASSPDWPARQFF
TGTGCCAGCAGCCCAGACTGGCCTGCGAGGCAGTTCTTC
>TRBV5-1|.|.|TRBJ2-2
CASDILGGNTGELFF
TGCGCCAGCGACATCCTGGGCGGGAACACCGGGGAGCTGTTTTTT
>TRBV12-3/TRBV12-4|.|TRBD1|TRBJ1-2
CASSLAPGQGDYTF
TGTGCCAGCAGCTTAGCTCCGGGACAGGGCGACTACACCTTC
>TRBV20-1|.|.|TRBJ2-5
CSAKRVSVDWETQYF
TGCAGTGCTAAAAGGGTTTCCGTGGACTGGGAGACCCAGTACTTC
>TRBV29-1|.|.|TRBJ2-2
CSADQFGELFF
TGCAGCGCTGACCAGTTTGGGGAGCTGTTTTTT
>TRBV7-9|.|.|TRBJ2-7
CASSLGPDQYF
TGTGCCAGCAGCTTAGGCCCAGATCAGTACTTC
>TRBV2|few|.|TRBJ2-6
CASGSSSSGANVLTF
TGTGCCAGCGGGTCGAGTAGCTCTGGGGCCAACGTCCTGACTTTC
>TRBV15|few|TRBD2|TRBJ2-3
CATSRVTSGTDTQYF
TGTGCCACCAGCAGAGTAACTAGCGGCACAGATACGCAGTATTTT
>TRBV27|.|TRBD2|TRBJ2-1
CASQWSASGSGWYNEQFF
TGTGCCAGCCAATGGTCGGCTAGCGGGAGTGGGTGGTACAATGAGCAGTTCTTC
>TRBV6-2/TRBV6-3|.|.|TRBJ2-2
CASSIGDNTGELFF
TGTGCCAGCAGCATAGGGGACAACACCGGGGAGCTGTTTTTT
>TRBV5-1|.|TRBD1|TRBJ2-3
CASSPSRGSTDTQYF
TGCGCCAGCAGCCCGAGCAGGGGGAGCACAGATACGCAGTATTTT
>TRBV6-5|.|.|TRBJ2-7
CASGSVEQYF
TGTGCCAGCGGATCTGTCGAGCAGTACTTC
>TRBV6-2/TRBV6-3|.|.|TRBJ1-5
CASSYKGGQPQHF
TGTGCCAGCAGTTACAAGGGGGGGCAGCCCCAGCATTTT
>TRBV6-2/TRBV6-3|.|.|TRBJ2-5
CASSYTRIQETQYF
TGTGCCAGCAGTTATACCAGGATCCAAGAGACCCAGTACTTC
>TRBV9|.|.|TRBJ1-1
CASSVEGAPEAFF
TGTGCCAGCAGCGTAGAAGGGGCCCCTGAAGCTTTCTTT
>TRBV6-2/TRBV6-3|.|.|TRBJ1-2
CASSSHQGQYGYTF
TGTGCCAGCAGCTCCCATCAGGGTCAATATGGCTACACCTTC
>TRBV12-3/TRBV12-4|once|.|TRBJ2-1
CASSLATGQPRNEQFF
TGTGCCAGCAGTTTAGCGACAGGACAACCGAGGAATGAGCAGTTCTTC
>TRBV30|.|.|TRBJ1-2
CAWRATVVGYTF
TGTGCCTGGAGGGCGACAGTAGTCGGCTACACCTTC
>TRBV7-2|.|.|TRBJ1-4
CASSLTRSDEKLFF
TGTGCCAGCAGCTTAACCAGGTCCGATGAAAAACTGTTTTTT
>TRBV20-1|.|.|TRBJ1-2
CSAEISPYGYTF
TGCAGTGCGGAAATATCGCCCTATGGCTACACCTTC
>TRBV6-5|.|.|TRBJ2-1
CASSSRTEWQETQFF
TGTGCCAGCAGTTCACGGACGGAATGGCAAGAGACCCAGTTCTTC
>TRBV12-3/TRBV12-4|.|.|TRBJ2-2
CATSNSDTGELFF
TGTGCCACTTCAAACTCCGACACCGGGGAGCTGTTTTTT
>TRBV14|.|.|TRBJ1-2
CASSPGGGNNYGYTF
TGTGCCAGCAGCCCCGGTGGGGGGAATAACTATGGCTACACCTTC
>TRBV27|few|.|TRBJ2-5
CASNKTQETQYF
TGTGCCAGCAATAAGACCCAAGAGACCCAGTACTTC
>TRBV4-1|.|.|TRBJ2-7
CASSQRLVYEQYF
TGCGCCAGCAGCCAACGACTAGTCTACGAGCAGTACTTC